The 2 T cell receptor beta chains below were found in one sample sequenced in a study of OX40 agonist ivuxolimab in advanced cancers. TCRdb's copy holds only in-frame clones and misses some; the assay was immunoSEQ multiplex PCR. The sample lists over 65,000 clones, approximately 89% occurring once. The sequences come from CD4+ or CD8+ T cells sorted from blood, collected in a trial of the OX40 agonist ivuxolimab. The receptors originated from an adult with an advanced solid tumor such as melanoma, head and neck, liver or kidney cancer.

Notes on this clone: Mismatch with germline at one junction end may stem from a read error. V gene TRBV7-9 combines with J gene TRBJ2-2; no clear D gene. Germline CDR1 and CDR2: SEHNR and FQNEAQ (reference sequence). This CDR3 contains 13 residues. The CDR3 loop is CASSQLYTGELFF. CDR3 DNA sequence: TGTGCCAGCAGCCAACTATACACGGGGGAGCTGTTTTTT.

This chain uses TRBV7-6 with TRBJ2-5; 11 nucleotides align to TRBD1. In germline, CDR1 is SGHVS, CDR2 FNYEAQ. The junction had 4 bases not matched to a gene; V was cut back by 5 bases and J by 5 bases. The CDR3 is 14 residues long. CDR3 loop: CASSPRTGGETQYF. Here the CDR3 DNA reads TGTGCCAGCAGCCCTAGGACAGGGGGCGAGACCCAGTACTTC.